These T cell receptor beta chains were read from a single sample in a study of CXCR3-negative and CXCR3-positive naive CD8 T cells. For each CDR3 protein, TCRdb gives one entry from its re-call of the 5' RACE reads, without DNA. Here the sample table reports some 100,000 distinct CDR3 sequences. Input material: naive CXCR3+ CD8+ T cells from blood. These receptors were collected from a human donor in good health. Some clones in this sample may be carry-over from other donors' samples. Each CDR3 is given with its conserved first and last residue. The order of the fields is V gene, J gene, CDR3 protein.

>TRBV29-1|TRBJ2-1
CSVGLPNTGTSGVSSYNEQFF
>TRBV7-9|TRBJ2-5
CASIPRRTGEETQYF
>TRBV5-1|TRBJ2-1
CASSVERKSVYNEQFF
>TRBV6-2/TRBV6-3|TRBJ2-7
CASREDGGSYEQYF
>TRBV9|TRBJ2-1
CASSVSGTVYNEQFF
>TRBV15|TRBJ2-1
CATSRSGNQDNEQFF
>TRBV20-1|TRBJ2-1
CSARVASWDNYNIDEQFF
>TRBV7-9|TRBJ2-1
CASSLTGYGEQFF
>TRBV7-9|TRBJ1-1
CASSFRGRTEAFF
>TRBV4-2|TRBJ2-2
CASSLRMGKNTGELFF
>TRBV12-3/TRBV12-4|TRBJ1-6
CASSWSSYNSPLHF
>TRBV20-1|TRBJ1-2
CSARTAGDYGYTF
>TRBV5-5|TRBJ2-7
CASTEVPAYEQYF